Detailed here is one TCR beta chain. The antigen remains unidentified. This record comes from a study of beta chain features in type 1 diabetes. Study-wide points: Since sequencing was performed on cDNA, cells with high TCR expression could be over-represented.

Germline-derived CDR1 and CDR2 are SGHVS and FQNEAQ. V lost 4 bases to trimming and J lost 6 bases; unmatched junction nucleotides: 11. This CDR3 is built from 16 residues. As every portion of the isolated RNA was reverse transcribed, the sequencing read expressed TCRB transcripts. Using immunoSEQ multiplex PCR, the repertoire was profiled, and TCRdb retains in-frame clones only, with some absent. The table shows 250,000 to 300,000 clones, with approximately 8% occurring only once. The receptor's source is a woman between 18 and 30 years old in good health. V usage is TRBV7-8 and J usage is TRBJ2-2; 7 bases map to TRBD2. Sequencing was carried out using central memory CD4+ T cells from blood. CDR3 in amino acids: CASSSSGVGMAGELFF. The CDR3 DNA follows: TGTGCCAGCAGCTCCAGCGGGGTCGGTATGGCCGGGGAGCTGTTTTTT.